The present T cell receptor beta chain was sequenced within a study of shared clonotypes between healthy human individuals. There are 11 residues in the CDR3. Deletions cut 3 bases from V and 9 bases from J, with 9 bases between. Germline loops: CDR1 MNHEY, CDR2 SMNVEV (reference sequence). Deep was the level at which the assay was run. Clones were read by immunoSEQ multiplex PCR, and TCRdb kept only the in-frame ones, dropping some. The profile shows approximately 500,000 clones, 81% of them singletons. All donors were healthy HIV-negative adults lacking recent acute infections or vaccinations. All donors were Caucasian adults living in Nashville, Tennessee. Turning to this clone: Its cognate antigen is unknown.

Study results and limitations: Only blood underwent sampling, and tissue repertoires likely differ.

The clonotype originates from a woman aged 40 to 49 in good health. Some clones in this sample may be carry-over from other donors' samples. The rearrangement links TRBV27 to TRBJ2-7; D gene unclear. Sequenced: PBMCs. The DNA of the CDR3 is TGTGCCAGCAGTTTTCTGTCGAGGCAGTACTTC. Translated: CASSFLSRQYF.